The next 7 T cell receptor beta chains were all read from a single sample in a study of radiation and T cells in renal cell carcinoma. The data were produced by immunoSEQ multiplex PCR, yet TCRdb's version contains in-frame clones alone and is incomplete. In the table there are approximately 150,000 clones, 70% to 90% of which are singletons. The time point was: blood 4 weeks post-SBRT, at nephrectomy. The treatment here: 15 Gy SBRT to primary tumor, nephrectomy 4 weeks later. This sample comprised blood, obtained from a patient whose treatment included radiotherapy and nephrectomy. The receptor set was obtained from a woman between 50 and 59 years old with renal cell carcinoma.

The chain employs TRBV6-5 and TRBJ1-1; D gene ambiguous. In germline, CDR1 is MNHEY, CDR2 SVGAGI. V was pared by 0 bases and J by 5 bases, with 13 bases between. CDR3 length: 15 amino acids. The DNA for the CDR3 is TGTGCCAGCAGTTACTCCCGGCGGGGAGGAACTGAAGCTTTCTTT. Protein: CASSYSRRGGTEAFF.

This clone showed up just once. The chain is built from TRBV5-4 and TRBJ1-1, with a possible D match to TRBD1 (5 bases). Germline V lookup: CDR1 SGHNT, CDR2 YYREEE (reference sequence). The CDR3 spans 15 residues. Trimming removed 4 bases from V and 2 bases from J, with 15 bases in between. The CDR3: CASSATREKNTEAFF. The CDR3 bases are TGTGCCAGCAGCGCAACCAGGGAAAAAAACACTGAAGCTTTCTTT.

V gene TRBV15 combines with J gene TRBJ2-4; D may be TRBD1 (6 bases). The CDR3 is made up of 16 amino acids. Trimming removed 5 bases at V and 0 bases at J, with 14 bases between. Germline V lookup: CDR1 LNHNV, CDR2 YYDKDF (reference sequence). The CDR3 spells CATSLRQEVAKNIQYF. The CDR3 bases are TGTGCCACCAGCTTGCGACAGGAGGTAGCCAAAAACATTCAGTACTTC.

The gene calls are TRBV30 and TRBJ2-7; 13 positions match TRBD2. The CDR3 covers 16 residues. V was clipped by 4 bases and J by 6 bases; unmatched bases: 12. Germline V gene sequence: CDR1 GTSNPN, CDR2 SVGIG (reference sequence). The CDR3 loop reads CAWIAARTSGSSEQYF. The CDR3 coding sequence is TGTGCCTGGATCGCGGCCCGGACTAGCGGGAGCAGCGAGCAGTACTTC.

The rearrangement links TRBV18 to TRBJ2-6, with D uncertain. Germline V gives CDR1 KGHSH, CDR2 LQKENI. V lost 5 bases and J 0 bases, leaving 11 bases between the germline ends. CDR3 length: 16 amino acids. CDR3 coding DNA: TGTGCCAGCTCAACCATAATAGACTCTGGGGCCAACGTCCTGACTTTC. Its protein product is CASSTIIDSGANVLTF.

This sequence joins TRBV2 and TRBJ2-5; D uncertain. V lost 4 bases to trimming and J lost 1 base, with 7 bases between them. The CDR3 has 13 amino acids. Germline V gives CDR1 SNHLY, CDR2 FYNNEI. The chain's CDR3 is CASSASRQETQYF. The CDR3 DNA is TGTGCCAGCAGTGCCTCGCGCCAAGAGACCCAGTACTTC.

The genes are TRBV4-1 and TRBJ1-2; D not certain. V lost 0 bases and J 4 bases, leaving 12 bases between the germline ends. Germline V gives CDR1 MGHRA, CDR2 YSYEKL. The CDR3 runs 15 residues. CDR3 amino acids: CASSQERTILYGYTF. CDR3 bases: TGCGCCAGCAGCCAAGAACGGACCATCCTCTATGGCTACACCTTC.